This T cell receptor (beta chain) was observed in a study of T cells in Graves' hyperthyroidism and ophthalmopathy. Study context: Before treatment of any kind, peripheral blood was taken at initial diagnosis. Broader study findings: Clonotypes that were expanded in thyroid above 0.001 mostly appeared in blood too. A model using 13 V-J features told ophthalmopathy apart from stable hyperthyroidism.

RNA transcripts provided the source from which TCR beta CDR3 regions were amplified. TCR CDR3 regions were first amplified by RT-PCR with HTBI primers. TCRdb fed the multiplex PCR reads into MiXCR, producing one record per CDR3 protein. Here the sample spans 490,000 or so distinct CDR3 sequences, about 15% being singletons. The table lists this clonotype with a few counts. Its matching antigen is unknown. Trimming stripped 3 bases from V and 0 bases from J, with 18 bases between. Germline CDR1 is LNHNV and CDR2 is YYDKDF (reference sequence). CDR3 size: 18 residues. Subjects with ophthalmopathy showed a Clinical Activity Score no lower than 3, a NOSPECS grade no lower than 4, and a duration shorter than 3 months.

The sequencing sample was made of blood. This clonotype originated in a woman in her 30s with Graves' ophthalmopathy. This rearrangement joins TRBV15 to TRBJ1-5; no firm D call. The CDR3 spells CATSSFPWGGNSNQPQHF. The CDR3 nucleotides read TGTGCCACCAGCAGTTTCCCTTGGGGTGGGAATAGCAATCAGCCCCAGCATTTT.